This passage covers 10 T cell receptor beta chains from one sample sequenced in a study of cytomegalovirus exposure and HLA in healthy donors. 60 Vbeta and 13 Jbeta primers were used in PCR. Here immunoSEQ multiplex PCR was the method, and the copy in TCRdb shows in-frame clones only, minus some. The table includes 65,000 to 90,000 clones, about 69% detected once. The sequencing sample was made of PBMCs. The receptor source for this set is a woman in her forties in good health and CMV-seropositive.

This chain uses TRBV7-9 with TRBJ2-7; D is possibly TRBD1 (5 bases). Trimming stripped 5 bases from V and 6 bases from J, with 11 bases between. CDR3 length: 12 residues. Per germline, CDR1 SEHNR and CDR2 FQNEAQ (reference sequence). The CDR3 coding sequence is TGTGCCAGCAGCCAAGACAGTGTCGAGCAGTACTTC. Encoded protein: CASSQDSVEQYF.

The rearrangement links TRBV9 to TRBJ2-5, with D possibly TRBD1 on 5 matching bases. Trimming left V 4 bases short and J 2 bases short, with 21 bases between. This CDR3 region has 17 residues. Germline V lookup: CDR1 SGDLS, CDR2 YYNGEE. The CDR3, as DNA: TGTGCCAGCAGCCTAAAAGGAATTGACAGCCAACAAGAGACCCAGTACTTC. This translates into CASSLKGIDSQQETQYF.

This chain connects TRBV7-8 to TRBJ2-7; D may be TRBD1 (6 bases). Germline CDR1 reads SGHVS; CDR2 reads FQNEAQ. The V and J ends lost 2 bases and 7 bases respectively, with 12 bases between them. CDR3 length equals 13 residues. The CDR3 DNA is TGTGCCAGCAGCTTAACCAGGGGTGGAGAGCAGTACTTC. It translates to CASSLTRGGEQYF.

The chain uses TRBV27 and TRBJ2-1, with 9 bases matching TRBD1. After removal of 6 bases from V and 4 bases from J, the junction contained 10 bases not matched to a gene. The CDR3 loop spans 16 amino acids. Per the germline V gene, CDR1 is MNHEY and CDR2 is SMNVEV (reference sequence). CDR3 sequence (DNA): TGTGCCAGCAGGGCGACCGGGACAGGGCTATACAATGAGCAGTTCTTC. Translating gives CASRATGTGLYNEQFF.

In its sample, this clone was seen a few times. This chain links TRBV5-6 with TRBJ1-6; TRBD1 is a possible D gene (6 bases). In germline, CDR1 is SGHDT, CDR2 YYEEEE. This CDR3 comprises 16 residues. The V end was cut by 4 bases, the J end by 8 bases, with 19 bases between. The CDR3 bases are TGTGCCAGCAGCGAGGACAGTCCCCCCTCCTATTCACCCCTCCACTTT. It codes for CASSEDSPPSYSPLHF. Full variable domain (rest looked up from reference TRBV5-6 and TRBJ1-6): DAGVTQSPTHLIKTRGQQVTLRCSPKSGHDTVSWYQQALGQGPQFIFQYYEEEERQRGNFPDRFSGHQFPNYSSELNVNALLLGDSALYLCASSEDSPPSYSPLHFGNGTRLTVT.

The chain is built from TRBV6-1 and TRBJ2-1; 9 bases fit TRBD2. Germline V gene data show CDR1 as MNHNS and CDR2 as SASEGT. V was clipped by 2 bases and J by 3 bases; unmatched bases: 14. The CDR3 is made up of 19 amino acids. CDR3 residues: CASSELVSGGSTLYNEQFF. CDR3 bases: TGTGCCAGCAGTGAATTAGTTAGCGGGGGTTCTACCCTCTACAATGAGCAGTTCTTC.

This chain joins TRBV6-4 and TRBJ1-6; D ambiguous. The V end lost 4 bases, the J end lost 7 bases, and 17 bases lay between the germline ends. Germline loops: CDR1 MRHNA, CDR2 SNTAGT. CDR3 length: 16 amino acids. CDR3 coding DNA: TGTGCCAGCAGTGGCCACTGTGGTTTTAAGAATTCACCCCTCCACTTT. This gives the protein CASSGHCGFKNSPLHF.

The V gene is TRBV18, the J gene TRBJ2-3, with TRBD1 matching 9 bases. With 1 base clipped from V and 3 bases from J, the junction kept 5 bases outside the gene matches. The CDR3 totals 16 residues. Germline assignment: CDR1 KGHSH and CDR2 LQKENI. CDR3 in amino acids: CASSPRGTGLTDTQYF. For the CDR3, the DNA is TGTGCCAGCTCACCACGCGGGACAGGGTTAACAGATACGCAGTATTTT. Variable domain in full (rest from reference TRBV18 and TRBJ2-3): NAGVMQNPRHLVRRRGQEARLRCSPMKGHSHVYWYRQLPEEGLKFMVYLQKENIIDESGMPKERFSAEFPKEGPSILRIQQVVRGDSAAYFCASSPRGTGLTDTQYFGPGTRLTVL.

This clone was observed a few times. The J gene is TRBJ2-7, the V gene TRBV29-1, with 8 bases fitting TRBD1. The CDR3 spans 15 residues. The trim removed 4 bases at V and 2 bases at J, leaving 10 bases unmatched. Germline V CDR1 and CDR2: SQVTM, ANQGSEA. The DNA for the CDR3 is TGCAGCGTTGTAGTCCCGCGGACAGGGACCTACGAGCAGTACTTC. Translation gives CSVVVPRTGTYEQYF.

The V and J genes are TRBV7-9 and TRBJ1-6; D not resolved. The CDR3 is 13 amino acids. V was pared by 1 base and J by 13 bases, with 11 bases between. Per the germline V gene, CDR1 is SEHNR and CDR2 is FQNEAQ (reference sequence). CDR3 sequence (DNA): TGTGCCAGCAGCTTAGAAGGAGGGTCCCCCCTCCACTTT. It is translated as CASSLEGGSPLHF.